The clone carrying this T cell receptor beta chain was seen ten or more times. No antigen is known for it. This specimen comes from a study of post-analysis software for immune sequencing data. On the study more broadly: Relapsing-remitting, secondary progressive and progressive-relapsing multiple sclerosis were all included among the disease courses. Study conclusions and caveats: A handful of TRBV segments were significantly more frequent in patients than in controls. TRBV5-6, TRBV5-1 and TRBV20-1 were among these segments. People with multiple sclerosis had a significantly lower normalized Chao1 diversity than controls did.

The CDR3 runs to 12 residues. Per the germline V gene, CDR1 is SGHTA and CDR2 is FQGNSA. V was trimmed by 2 bases and J by 5 bases, leaving 4 bases between them. Unique molecular identifiers tagged the TCR beta cDNA libraries. TCRdb re-called the PCR reads through MiXCR, storing one row per CDR3 protein. This repertoire shows fewer than 850,000 distinct CDR3 sequences, 25% to 30% found once; its top ten account for 0.56%. Sequencing was performed on blood. V usage is TRBV7-2 and J usage is TRBJ2-4; no clear D. The TCR sequence derives from a girl aged 5 to 17 with multiple sclerosis. The CDR3 loop reads CASSLTENIQYF. The CDR3 nucleotides read TGTGCCAGCAGCTTAACAGAAAACATTCAGTACTTC. The variable domain in full, with the rest retrieved from reference TRBV7-2 and TRBJ2-4, is GAGVSQSPSNKVTEKGKDVELRCDPISGHTALYWYRQSLGQGLEFLIYFQGNSAPDKSGLPSDRFSAERTGGSVSTLTIQRTQQEDSAVYLCASSLTENIQYFGAGTRLSVL.